The next 10 T cell receptor beta chains were all read from a single sample in a study of human T cells and chemical hapten exposure. It was unfractionated whole blood from which total RNA was extracted. TCRdb used MiXCR to reprocess the 5' RACE reads, holding one entry per CDR3 protein. The sample includes about 140,000 distinct CDR3 sequences, around 4% of them seen just once. These receptors were collected from a female donor in good health.

This clonotype was counted ten times or more. This rearrangement joins TRBV27 to TRBJ2-3; possible D gene TRBD2, 5 bases. Germline CDR1 is MNHEY and CDR2 is SMNVEV (reference sequence). CDR3 length equals 17 residues. Trimming removed 7 bases from V and 0 bases from J, with 20 bases in between. Written as DNA, the CDR3 is TGTGCCAGCAAAGAGGGCATGGGGTGGTCTAGCACAGATACGCAGTATTTT. Its translation: CASKEGMGWSSTDTQYF.

There are a few counts of this clonotype. The chain combines TRBV28 with TRBJ1-3; D is undetermined. The CDR3 spans 11 residues. Germline assignment: CDR1 MDHEN and CDR2 SYDVKM. V was clipped by 3 bases and J by 6 bases, with 3 bases between them. The CDR3 here is CASSLVNTIYF. CDR3 DNA sequence: TGTGCCAGCAGTTTGGTAAACACCATATATTTT.

In this sample, this clonotype turned up a few times. V is TRBV27 and J is TRBJ1-6; D unresolved. Germline V gives CDR1 MNHEY, CDR2 SMNVEV (reference sequence). The V end lost 8 bases, the J end lost 7 bases, and 9 bases lay between the germline ends. The CDR3 has 12 residues. The CDR3 region has the DNA TGTGCCAGCGGGCGGGCCAATTCACCCCTCCACTTT. Residues: CASGRANSPLHF.

The V and J genes are TRBV18 and TRBJ1-6; D may be TRBD1 (5 bases). The length of the CDR3 is 14 residues. Germline V gene data show CDR1 as KGHSH and CDR2 as LQKENI. Trimming pared 3 bases from V and 7 bases from J, leaving 10 bases between. The CDR3, as DNA: TGTGCCAGCTCACCTGACAGTGTGAATTCACCCCTCCACTTT. This encodes CASSPDSVNSPLHF.

This clonotype came up many times. The chain uses TRBV6-2 or TRBV6-3 and TRBJ1-2; D uncertain. This CDR3 contains 13 residues. Germline values: CDR1 MNHEY, CDR2 SVGEGT. Trimming took off 2 bases at V and 8 bases at J, with 12 bases between the two ends. Here the CDR3 DNA reads TGTGCCAGCAGTTACAATTGGGAGGAGGGCTACACCTTC. Its translation is CASSYNWEEGYTF.

To note about this clonotype: This may be a read error, as it is one base from a much larger clone. CDR3 in amino acids: CASSPEQGRTEAFF. The CDR3 DNA is TGCGCCAGCAGCCCGGAACAGGGTCGGACTGAAGCTTTCTTT. The gene calls are TRBV5-1 and TRBJ1-1; possible D gene TRBD1, 6 bases. The V end lost 4 bases, the J end lost 5 bases, and 15 bases lay between the germline ends. Germline CDR1 SGHRS, CDR2 YFSETQ. CDR3 length: 14 residues.

At least ten counts were recorded for this clonotype. The rearrangement links TRBV6-5 to TRBJ1-3; a possible D gene is TRBD1 (6 bases). Germline loops: CDR1 MNHEY, CDR2 SVGAGI. This CDR3 has 16 residues. Trimming pared 4 bases from V and 0 bases from J, leaving 13 bases between. This CDR3 reads CASSSAHRASGNTIYF. In DNA form, the CDR3 reads TGTGCCAGCAGTTCCGCACACAGGGCCTCTGGAAACACCATATATTTT.

This clonotype was observed a few times. This chain connects TRBV2 to TRBJ2-3; 7 bases map to TRBD1. The CDR3 has 15 residues. Germline V gene sequence: CDR1 SNHLY, CDR2 FYNNEI. V was pared by 2 bases and J by 1 base, with 3 bases of the junction left unmatched. This chain's CDR3 is CASSEPQGGTDTQYF. The CDR3 DNA reads TGTGCCAGCAGTGAACCCCAGGGGGGCACAGATACGCAGTATTTT.

This clonotype was recorded at least ten times. CDR3 amino acids: CASSLVRSRNNEQYF. The CDR3, as DNA: TGTGCCAGCAGCTTGGTCCGGAGCAGAAACAACGAGCAGTACTTC. The chain carries TRBV5-6 and TRBJ2-7; D is undetermined. V was trimmed by 0 bases and J by 5 bases, leaving 15 bases between them. The germline CDR1 and CDR2 sequences are SGHDT and YYEEEE. The length of the CDR3 is 15 residues.

This clonotype was detected a few times. The rearrangement uses TRBV20-1 and TRBJ1-2; D uncertain. Germline loops: CDR1 DFQATT, CDR2 SNEGSKA (reference sequence). The CDR3 runs 11 residues. Trimming pared 5 bases from V and 8 bases from J, leaving 12 bases between. DNA of the CDR3: TGCAGTGCTGGGGAACCGTGGGGCTACACCTTC. It translates to CSAGEPWGYTF.